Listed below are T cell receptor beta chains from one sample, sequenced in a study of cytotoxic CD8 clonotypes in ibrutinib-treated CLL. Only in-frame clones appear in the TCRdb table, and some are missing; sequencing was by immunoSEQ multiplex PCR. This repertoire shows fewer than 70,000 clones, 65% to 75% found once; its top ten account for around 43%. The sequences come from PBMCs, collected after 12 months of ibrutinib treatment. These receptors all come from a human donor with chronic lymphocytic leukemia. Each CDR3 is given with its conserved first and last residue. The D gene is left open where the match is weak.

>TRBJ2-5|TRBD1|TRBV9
CASSQRDREKETQYF
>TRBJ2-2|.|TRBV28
CASSFSRANTGELFF
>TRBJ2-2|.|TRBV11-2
CASSGAGLELFF
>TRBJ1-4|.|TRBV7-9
CASSPRGATDEKLFF
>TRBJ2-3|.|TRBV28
CASSLPGRATDTQYF
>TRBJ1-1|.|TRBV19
CASSYRRNTEAFF
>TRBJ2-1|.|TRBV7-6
CASSLVRQGYYNEQFF
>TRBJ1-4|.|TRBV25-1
CASSVGQKLFF
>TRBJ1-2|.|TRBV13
CASSLFLPGVGYTF
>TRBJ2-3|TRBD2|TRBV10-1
CASRGGLGTDTQYF
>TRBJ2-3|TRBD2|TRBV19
CASFSGGTDTQYF
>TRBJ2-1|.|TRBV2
CASGEKRDEQFF
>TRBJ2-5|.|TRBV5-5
CASSSDRNQETQYF
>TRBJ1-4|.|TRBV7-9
CASSYDMWGEDEKLFF
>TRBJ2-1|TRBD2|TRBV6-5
CASRQGLASEQFF
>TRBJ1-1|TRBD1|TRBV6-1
CASSLQGAVNTEAFF
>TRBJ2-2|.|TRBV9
CASSVFTGELFF
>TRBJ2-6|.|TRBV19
CATADGPDGANVLTF
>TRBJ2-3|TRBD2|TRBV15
CATSKGGGRATDTQYF
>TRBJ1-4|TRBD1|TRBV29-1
CSVARDRGTNEKLFF
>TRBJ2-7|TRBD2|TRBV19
CASKTSGRSYEQYF
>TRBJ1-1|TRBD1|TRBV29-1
CSINRGRTEAFF
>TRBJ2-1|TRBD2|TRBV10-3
CAIRTSGGGEQFF
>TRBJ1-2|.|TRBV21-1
CASSNNTANYGYTF
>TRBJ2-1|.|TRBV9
CASSPRGGIPSGQFF
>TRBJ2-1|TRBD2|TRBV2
CASTASGRVNEQFF
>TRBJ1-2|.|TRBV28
CASSPRTTGRYGYTF
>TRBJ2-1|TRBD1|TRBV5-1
CASSADRVGQFF
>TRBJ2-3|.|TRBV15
CATSRDRQGGSDTQYF
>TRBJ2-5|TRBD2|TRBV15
CATSREIPGLAGGSETQYF
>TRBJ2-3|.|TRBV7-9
CASSQRRVGADTQYF
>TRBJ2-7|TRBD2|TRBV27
CASSLIGLAGRSSYEQYF
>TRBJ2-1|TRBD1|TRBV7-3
CASSLTGTGGYNEQFF
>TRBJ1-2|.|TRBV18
CASSPPMAGGYGYTF
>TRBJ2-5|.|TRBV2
CASSELAGETQYF
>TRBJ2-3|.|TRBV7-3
CASSPWTDSPQYF
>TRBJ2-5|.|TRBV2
CASLLPGHPQETQYF
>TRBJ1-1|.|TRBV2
CASRETASNTEAFF
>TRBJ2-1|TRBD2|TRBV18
CASSPRGSHNEQFF
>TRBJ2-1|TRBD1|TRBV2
CASSRDRGLYNEQFF
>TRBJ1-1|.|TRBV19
CASDQGRGNTEAFF
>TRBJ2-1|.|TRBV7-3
CASSFSGGNEQFF
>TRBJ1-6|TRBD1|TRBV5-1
CASSLATGLGNSPLHF
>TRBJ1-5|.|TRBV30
CAWSGSGPQPQHF
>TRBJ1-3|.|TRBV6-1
CASSEVQGTGNTIYF
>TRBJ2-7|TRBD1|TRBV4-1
CASSQSPGQGSYEQYF
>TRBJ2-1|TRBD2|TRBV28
CASKAGLEHNEQFF
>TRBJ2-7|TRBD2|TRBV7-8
CASSLGLAEQYF
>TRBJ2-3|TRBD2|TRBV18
CASSYSWTSETDTQYF
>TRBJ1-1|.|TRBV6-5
CASNVDGSTEAFF
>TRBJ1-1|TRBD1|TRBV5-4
CASSLGQGKHEAFF